This T cell receptor beta chain was sequenced in a study of PD-1 blockade in classical Hodgkin lymphoma. Clones were read by immunoSEQ multiplex PCR, and TCRdb kept only the in-frame ones, dropping some. This sample has about 41,000 clones, with 55% to 70% found just once. Germline CDR1 SGHTA, CDR2 FQGNSA. CDR3 length: 15 residues. V dropped 1 base and J dropped 2 bases, with 10 bases sitting between them. As to time point: cycle 4 day 1 (C4D1), after 6 weeks of nivolumab. Autologous stem cell transplantation was followed by relapse in every patient, and brentuximab vedotin exposure varied. This sequence joins TRBV7-2 and TRBJ2-3; the D is unclear. The sequences come from peripheral blood mononuclear cells (PBMCs), collected before the fourth cycle of nivolumab. This clonotype was sampled from a human donor with classical Hodgkin lymphoma. The CDR3 region has the DNA TGTGCCAGCAGCTTAGTCGGGTTGGCCACAGATACGCAGTATTTT. It is translated as CASSLVGLATDTQYF.